This entry features one T cell receptor (beta chain) sequence. A read error is likely, as this CDR3 ends without the conserved phenylalanine or tryptophan. This sample was included in a study of cytomegalovirus exposure and HLA in healthy donors. Germline CDR1 is LGHNA and CDR2 is YSLEER. This CDR3 has 17 residues. The J segment lost 8 bases and the V segment lost 0 bases, leaving 14 bases of the junction unmatched. Primers: 60 Vbeta forward and 13 Jbeta reverse. Generated by immunoSEQ multiplex PCR, the TCRdb table keeps only in-frame clones and is missing some. The repertoire holds 150,000 to 200,000 clones, with 82% as singletons.

Sequencing used PBMCs. The chain employs TRBV4-3 and TRBJ1-2; TRBD1 agrees at 8 bases. This clonotype originated in a man in his fifties in good health and CMV-seropositive. CDR3: CASSQDPGQGAAGGYTS. The CDR3, as DNA: TGCGCCAGCAGCCAAGATCCCGGACAGGGTGCGGCTGGAGGCTACACCTCC.